A single sample gave rise to the 3 T cell receptor beta chains below, sequenced in a study of T cell repertoires in cytomegalovirus infection. Each CDR3 protein is one row after TCRdb ran MiXCR on the reads. The data contain approximately 320,000 distinct CDR3 sequences, over 7.5% of them seen just once; the ten biggest clones take up about 4.5%. What was sequenced was PBMCs. These receptor sequences come from a human donor in good health (CMV status not recorded). Some clones in this sample may be carry-over from other donors' samples.

This clonotype was picked up many times. The V gene is TRBV7-9, the J gene TRBJ1-5; 7 bases map to TRBD1. The CDR3 is 15 amino acids. CDR1 and CDR2 from the germline V gene are SEHNR and FQNEAQ (reference sequence). The V segment lost 0 bases and the J segment 3 bases; nucleotides outside the gene matches: 2. The CDR3 DNA sequence: TGTGCCAGCAGCTTAGCACAGGGGAACAATCAGCCCCAGCATTTT. Translation: CASSLAQGNNQPQHF.

This clonotype was seen many times. The V call is TRBV10-2, the J call TRBJ2-3; no reliable D call. Between the trimmed V and J ends, which lost 6 bases and 4 bases, there was a span of 2 bases. Per the germline V gene, CDR1 is WSHSY and CDR2 is SAAADI. This CDR3 has 10 residues. CDR3 protein: CASRADTQYF. The CDR3 bases are TGCGCCAGCAGGGCAGATACGCAGTATTTT.

At least ten counts were recorded for this clonotype. This is likely a read error, given that the CDR3 carries no conserved phenylalanine or tryptophan at its end. Because the CDR3's place on the DNA is in doubt, the DNA is left out and the CDR3 is given as listed by TCRdb. The V call is TRBV7-2, the J call TRBJ2-7; the table's TRBD1 call for D was not verified on the DNA. Germline assignment: CDR1 SGHTA and CDR2 FQGNSA. 12 amino acids form the CDR3, both terminal residues included. CDR3 amino acids: CASSPDRESTFL.